Here is one T cell receptor (beta chain) with its context. Its antigen is not known. This CDR3 is built from 14 residues. From germline, CDR1 is SGHRS and CDR2 YFSETQ. Blood was drawn at 2.5 ml per donor. Every TCR library drew on 3500 ng of total RNA. There were eight separate reactions per sample in which cDNA was made. TCRdb derives one entry per CDR3 protein from the 5' RACE reads, leaving out DNA. This repertoire includes 310,000 or so distinct CDR3 sequences. This sample was taken from a study of monozygotic twins with inflammatory bowel disease. Findings and caveats of the study: Clonotype overlap with others was lower in IBD patients than in healthy twins, a difference that was greatest with disease activity.

The sequenced sample consisted of blood. This chain connects TRBV5-1 to TRBJ1-1; TCRdb outputs TRBD1, but without DNA this stays unchecked. The clonotype comes from a human donor with ulcerative colitis or Crohn's disease, or a healthy co-twin of an affected twin (not recorded which). The CDR3 is CASSSQEWGTEAFF.